The rows below give T cell receptor beta chains drawn from one sample of a study of shared clonotypes between healthy human individuals. The protocol was immunoSEQ multiplex PCR, while the TCRdb copy is restricted to in-frame clones and leaves out a portion. This sample has about 470,000 clones, with around 79% found just once. The source material was PBMCs. Every receptor here comes from a woman aged 40-49 years in good health. Some clones in this sample may be carry-over from other donors' samples. CDR3s include the opening cysteine and the closing phenylalanine or tryptophan. Each record gives: CDR3 DNA, CDR3 protein, D gene, J gene, V gene, clone size. D genes are given only for firm matches. Clone size is shown for a subset of rows, as once, few, many or a class of expanded clone.

CDR3nt: TGCGCCAGCAGTGAGTCGGGAGATACGCAGTATTTT
CDR3aa: CASSESGDTQYF
d_gene: NA
j_gene: TRBJ2-3
v_gene: TRBV10-1
abundance: NA

CDR3nt: TGTGCCAGCAGCCCCGGGTCTAGCGTCTACAATGAGCAGTTCTTC
CDR3aa: CASSPGSSVYNEQFF
d_gene: NA
j_gene: TRBJ2-1
v_gene: TRBV7-3
abundance: few

CDR3nt: TGTGCCAGCAGCCTGAGCAGGGGCACTGAAGCTTTCTTT
CDR3aa: CASSLSRGTEAFF
d_gene: NA
j_gene: TRBJ1-1
v_gene: TRBV2
abundance: few

CDR3nt: TGTGCCAGCAGCTTGGTAGCAGGGGGGCGCGACACCGGGGAGCTGTTTTTT
CDR3aa: CASSLVAGGRDTGELFF
d_gene: NA
j_gene: TRBJ2-2
v_gene: TRBV5-6
abundance: few

CDR3nt: TGTGCCAGCAGCGTAGCTGGACTAGCTAACAATGAGCAGTTCTTC
CDR3aa: CASSVAGLANNEQFF
d_gene: TRBD2
j_gene: TRBJ2-1
v_gene: TRBV9
abundance: NA

CDR3nt: TGCGCCAGCAGCTTGGGGTTAGCGGGAGGATACAATGAGCAGTTCTTC
CDR3aa: CASSLGLAGGYNEQFF
d_gene: TRBD2
j_gene: TRBJ2-1
v_gene: TRBV5-1
abundance: NA

CDR3nt: TGTGCCAGCAGTTTAAGGCGGACCCTTGGGGGCTACACCTTC
CDR3aa: CASSLRRTLGGYTF
d_gene: NA
j_gene: TRBJ1-2
v_gene: TRBV28
abundance: NA

CDR3nt: TGCGCCAGCAGTGGACAGGGCGAGTATGGCTACACCTTC
CDR3aa: CASSGQGEYGYTF
d_gene: TRBD1
j_gene: TRBJ1-2
v_gene: TRBV10-2
abundance: NA

CDR3nt: TGTGCCAGCTCACGAAAAGAAGCAGGTCTCTACGAGCAGTACTTC
CDR3aa: CASSRKEAGLYEQYF
d_gene: NA
j_gene: TRBJ2-7
v_gene: TRBV18
abundance: NA

CDR3nt: TGTGCCAGCTCACCTGACAGGGGAGAGACCCAGTACTTC
CDR3aa: CASSPDRGETQYF
d_gene: TRBD1
j_gene: TRBJ2-5
v_gene: TRBV18
abundance: NA

CDR3nt: TGTGCCAGCACCCCCCGGCAGGGTCAGCCCTACGAGCAGTACTTC
CDR3aa: CASTPRQGQPYEQYF
d_gene: NA
j_gene: TRBJ2-7
v_gene: TRBV7-9
abundance: NA

CDR3nt: TGTGCCATCAGTGAGCGGATGAACACTGAAGCTTTCTTT
CDR3aa: CAISERMNTEAFF
d_gene: NA
j_gene: TRBJ1-1
v_gene: TRBV10-3
abundance: NA

CDR3nt: TGTGCCAGCAGCCGCCCAGGACCCTACGAGCAGTACTTC
CDR3aa: CASSRPGPYEQYF
d_gene: NA
j_gene: TRBJ2-7
v_gene: TRBV28
abundance: NA

CDR3nt: TGTGCCAGCAGGCTCTGGACAGGGGTCGTCCAGCCCCAGCATTTT
CDR3aa: CASRLWTGVVQPQHF
d_gene: TRBD1
j_gene: TRBJ1-5
v_gene: TRBV28
abundance: NA

CDR3nt: TGCGCCAGCAGCCTTAACCGGGCAAACTATGGCTACACCTTC
CDR3aa: CASSLNRANYGYTF
d_gene: NA
j_gene: TRBJ1-2
v_gene: TRBV4-1
abundance: once

CDR3nt: TGTGCCAGCAGTGACGAGGCAGGCCCCAATCAGCCCCAGCATTTT
CDR3aa: CASSDEAGPNQPQHF
d_gene: NA
j_gene: TRBJ1-5
v_gene: TRBV6-4
abundance: NA

CDR3nt: TGTGCCAGCAGGCCTTCACTAGCGGGGCATTACGAGCAGTACTTC
CDR3aa: CASRPSLAGHYEQYF
d_gene: TRBD2
j_gene: TRBJ2-7
v_gene: TRBV28
abundance: NA

CDR3nt: TGTGCCAGCCGAGAACTAGCCTCTAGCACAGATACGCAGTATTTT
CDR3aa: CASRELASSTDTQYF
d_gene: NA
j_gene: TRBJ2-3
v_gene: TRBV10-3
abundance: NA

CDR3nt: TGTGCCAGCTGCTCGCGCGTAGGGGGGACCCAGTACTTC
CDR3aa: CASCSRVGGTQYF
d_gene: NA
j_gene: TRBJ2-5
v_gene: TRBV2
abundance: NA